The T cell receptor (beta chain) under discussion was sequenced for a study of T cell changes during pregnancy in multiple sclerosis. Libraries were prepared by immunoSEQ multiplex PCR; TCRdb keeps only in-frame clonotypes and omits some of them. Of 85,000 to 110,000 clones in the sample, around 94% were seen once. The CDR3 is made up of 17 amino acids. CDR1 SGHDN and CDR2 FVKESK come from the germline V gene. The junction had 10 bases not matched to a gene; V was cut back by 3 bases and J by 4 bases. This sequence was found in a female donor with multiple sclerosis, enrolled in a pregnancy study. The gene calls are TRBV14 and TRBJ2-3; TRBD2 aligns across 10 bases. The sequencing used peripheral blood, collected after pregnancy. The CDR3: CASSQRRSGRASDTQYF. CDR3 coding DNA: TGTGCCAGCAGCCAGAGGAGGAGCGGGAGGGCGTCAGATACGCAGTATTTT.